This T cell receptor (beta chain) was obtained from a study of T cells in Graves' hyperthyroidism and ophthalmopathy. Overall study findings and caveats: Also found in blood were most expanded thyroid clonotypes above 0.001.

The table lists this clonotype with many counts. Its antigen is currently unknown. TCR beta CDR3 regions were amplified from RNA transcripts. First-round RT-PCR of the TCR CDR3 relied on the HTBI primer set. One entry per CDR3 protein, called by TCRdb with MiXCR from the multiplex PCR reads. Of 370,000 or so distinct CDR3 sequences detected, less than 20% appear once; the ten largest clones hold about 27%. Exclusion of a patient resulted from uncontrolled infection, other autoimmune disease, pregnancy or lactation. The blood specimen was taken at initial hyperthyroidism diagnosis, before any ophthalmopathy symptoms. PBMCs came from 9 to 10 ml fresh peripheral blood. The origin of this receptor is a woman under 30 with Graves' hyperthyroidism that later progressed to Graves' ophthalmopathy. Sequenced input: blood.

The CDR3 spells CASTLAGYGYTF. CDR3 DNA sequence: TGTGCCAGCACTCTGGCGGGGTATGGCTACACCTTC. The chain carries TRBV28 and TRBJ1-2, with D uncertain. The CDR3 loop spans 12 amino acids. From germline, CDR1 is MDHEN and CDR2 SYDVKM. Deletions cut 7 bases from V and 5 bases from J, with 11 bases between.